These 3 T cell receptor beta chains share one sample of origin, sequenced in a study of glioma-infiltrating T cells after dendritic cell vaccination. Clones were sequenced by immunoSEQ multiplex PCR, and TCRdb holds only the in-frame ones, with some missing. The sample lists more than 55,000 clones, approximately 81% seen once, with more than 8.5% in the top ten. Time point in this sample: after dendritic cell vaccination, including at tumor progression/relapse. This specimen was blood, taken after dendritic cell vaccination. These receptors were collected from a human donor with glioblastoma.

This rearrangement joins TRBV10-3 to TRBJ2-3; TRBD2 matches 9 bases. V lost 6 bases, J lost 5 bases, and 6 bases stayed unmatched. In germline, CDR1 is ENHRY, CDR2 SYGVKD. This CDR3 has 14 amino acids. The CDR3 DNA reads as TGTGCCATCAGGGCGGGGGGGTACAAAGATACGCAGTATTTT. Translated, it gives CAIRAGGYKDTQYF.

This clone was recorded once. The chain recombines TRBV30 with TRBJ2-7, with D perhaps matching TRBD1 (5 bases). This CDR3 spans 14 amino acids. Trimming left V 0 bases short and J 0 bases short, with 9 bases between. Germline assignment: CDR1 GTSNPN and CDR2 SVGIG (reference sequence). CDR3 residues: CAWSVGDSSYEQYF. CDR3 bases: TGTGCCTGGAGTGTAGGGGATTCCTCCTACGAGCAGTACTTC.

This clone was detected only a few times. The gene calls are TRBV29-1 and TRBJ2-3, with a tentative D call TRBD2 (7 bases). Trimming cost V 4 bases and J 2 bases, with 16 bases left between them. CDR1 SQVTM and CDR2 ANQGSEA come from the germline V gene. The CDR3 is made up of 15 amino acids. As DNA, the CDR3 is TGCAGCGTTGGGGGTGGGGGGGCTTTCACAGATACGCAGTATTTT. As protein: CSVGGGGAFTDTQYF.